This TCR beta chain was observed in a study of blood T cell repertoires in COVID-19. Study at large: Nucleic acid was either cDNA or gDNA, and it came from T cells, B-cell-depleted T cells, or PBMCs.

This CDR3 contains 14 residues. CDR1 and CDR2 from the germline V gene are MNHNS and SASEGT. V dropped 1 base and J dropped 7 bases, with 12 bases sitting between them. The method was immunoSEQ multiplex PCR; TCRdb's version includes in-frame clones alone and lacks a portion of them. The table shows approximately 170,000 clones, with approximately 80% occurring only once. Participants came from some 23 US areas, aged about 18 to 100 years. The study assigned cohorts using participant-reported clinical history. The specimen was PBMCs or T cells enriched from blood (not recorded which). This sequence joins TRBV6-1 and TRBJ2-3; D is uncertain. This receptor was identified in a woman aged 50 to 60 who had recovered from COVID-19. The CDR3: CASSEGLVINTQYF. The CDR3 region has the DNA TGTGCCAGCAGTGAAGGGCTAGTGATCAATACGCAGTATTTT.